This T cell receptor (beta chain) was found in a study of T cell changes during pregnancy in multiple sclerosis. The CDR3 is made up of 16 amino acids. Germline CDR1 and CDR2: MNHEY and SMNVEV (reference sequence). J gave up 4 bases and V 5 bases, and 6 bases lay outside the gene matches. Generated by immunoSEQ multiplex PCR, the TCRdb table keeps only in-frame clones and is missing some. The table lists tens of thousands of clones, roughly 89% of them singletons, with 2% in the top ten. Material: peripheral blood, obtained in the second trimester of pregnancy. The chain links TRBV27 to TRBJ2-5; 14 positions agree with TRBD2. This TCR came from a female donor with multiple sclerosis, enrolled in a pregnancy study. The CDR3 DNA reads TGTGCCAGCAGTCTTCGACTAGCGGGAGGGGTAGAGACCCAGTACTTC. As protein: CASSLRLAGGVETQYF.